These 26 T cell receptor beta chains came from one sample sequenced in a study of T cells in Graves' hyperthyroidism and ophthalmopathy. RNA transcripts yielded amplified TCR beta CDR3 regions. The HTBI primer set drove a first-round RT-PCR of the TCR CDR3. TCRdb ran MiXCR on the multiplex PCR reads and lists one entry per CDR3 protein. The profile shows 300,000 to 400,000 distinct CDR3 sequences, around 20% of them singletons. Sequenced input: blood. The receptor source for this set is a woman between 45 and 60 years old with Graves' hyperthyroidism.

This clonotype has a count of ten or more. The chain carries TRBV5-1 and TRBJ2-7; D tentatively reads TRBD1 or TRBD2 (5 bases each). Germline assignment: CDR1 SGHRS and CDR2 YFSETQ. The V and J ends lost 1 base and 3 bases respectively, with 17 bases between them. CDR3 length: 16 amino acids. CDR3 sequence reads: CASSLQSGRNHYEQYF. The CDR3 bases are TGCGCCAGCAGCTTGCAGTCGGGACGGAACCACTACGAGCAGTACTTC.

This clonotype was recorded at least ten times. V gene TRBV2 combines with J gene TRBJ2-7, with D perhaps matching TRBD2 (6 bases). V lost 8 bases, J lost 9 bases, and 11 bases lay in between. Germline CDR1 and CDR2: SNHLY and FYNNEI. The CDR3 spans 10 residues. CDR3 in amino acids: CASLLARQYF. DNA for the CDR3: TGTGCCAGCTTACTAGCTCGGCAGTACTTC.

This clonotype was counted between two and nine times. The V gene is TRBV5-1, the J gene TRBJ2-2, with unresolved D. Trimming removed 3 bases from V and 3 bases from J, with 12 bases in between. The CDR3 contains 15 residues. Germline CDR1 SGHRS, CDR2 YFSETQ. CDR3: CASSSNGYYTGELFF. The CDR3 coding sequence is TGCGCCAGCAGCTCCAATGGGTATTACACCGGGGAGCTGTTTTTT.

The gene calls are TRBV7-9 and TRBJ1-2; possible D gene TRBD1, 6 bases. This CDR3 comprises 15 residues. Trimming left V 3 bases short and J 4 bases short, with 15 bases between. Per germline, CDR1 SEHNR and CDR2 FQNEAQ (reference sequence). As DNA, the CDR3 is TGTGCCAGCAGCTTGTTTTCCGGACAGCTCTATGGCTACACCTTC. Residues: CASSLFSGQLYGYTF.

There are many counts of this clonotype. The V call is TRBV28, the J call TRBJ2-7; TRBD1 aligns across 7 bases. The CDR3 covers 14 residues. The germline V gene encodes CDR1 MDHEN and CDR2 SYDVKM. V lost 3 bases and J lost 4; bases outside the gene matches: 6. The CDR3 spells CASSFPGQAYEQYF. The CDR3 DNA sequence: TGTGCCAGCAGTTTCCCCGGACAGGCTTACGAGCAGTACTTC.

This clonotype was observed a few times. The CDR3 DNA is TGTGCCAGCAGCCCTCAAAGAAGGGATACGCAGTATTTT. It codes for CASSPQRRDTQYF. The rearrangement joins TRBV11-2 to TRBJ2-3; D not certain. Germline loops: CDR1 SGHAT, CDR2 FQNNGV. With 5 bases removed from V and 6 bases from J, the gap between germline ends came to 12 bases. CDR3 length: 13 residues.

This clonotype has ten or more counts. The CDR3 spells CASSSTTDRVTGELFF. Here the CDR3 DNA reads TGTGCCAGCAGTTCAACAACCGACAGGGTCACCGGGGAGCTGTTTTTT. This chain uses TRBV11-2 with TRBJ2-2, with TRBD1 matching 7 bases. This CDR3 contains 16 residues. The ends lost 6 bases at V and 4 bases at J; junction bases unmatched: 11. Germline V lookup: CDR1 SGHAT, CDR2 FQNNGV.

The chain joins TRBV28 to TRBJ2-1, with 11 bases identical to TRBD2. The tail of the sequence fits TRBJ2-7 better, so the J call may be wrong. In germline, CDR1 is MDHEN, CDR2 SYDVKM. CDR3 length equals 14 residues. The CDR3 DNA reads TGTGCCAGCAGAATAGCGGGGGGGAACAATGAGCAGTACTTC. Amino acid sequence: CASRIAGGNNEQYF.

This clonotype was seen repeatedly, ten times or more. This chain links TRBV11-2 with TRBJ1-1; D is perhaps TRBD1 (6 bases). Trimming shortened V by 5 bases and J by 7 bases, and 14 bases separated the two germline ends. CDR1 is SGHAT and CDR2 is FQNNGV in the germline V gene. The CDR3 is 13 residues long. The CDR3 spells CASSRQEGSEAFF. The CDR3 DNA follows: TGTGCCAGCAGCCGACAGGAGGGGAGTGAAGCTTTCTTT.

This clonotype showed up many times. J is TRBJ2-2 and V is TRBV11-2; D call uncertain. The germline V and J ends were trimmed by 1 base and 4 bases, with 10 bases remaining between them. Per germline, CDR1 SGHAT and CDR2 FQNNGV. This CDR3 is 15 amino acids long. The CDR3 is CASSLGLQVTGELFF. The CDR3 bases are TGTGCCAGCAGCTTAGGGTTGCAGGTCACCGGGGAGCTGTTTTTT.

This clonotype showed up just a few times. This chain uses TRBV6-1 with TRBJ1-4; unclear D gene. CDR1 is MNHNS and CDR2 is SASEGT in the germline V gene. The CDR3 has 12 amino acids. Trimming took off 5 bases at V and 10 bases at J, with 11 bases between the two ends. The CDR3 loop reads CASSPRRGKLFF. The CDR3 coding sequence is TGTGCCAGCAGTCCTCGACGGGGAAAACTGTTTTTT.

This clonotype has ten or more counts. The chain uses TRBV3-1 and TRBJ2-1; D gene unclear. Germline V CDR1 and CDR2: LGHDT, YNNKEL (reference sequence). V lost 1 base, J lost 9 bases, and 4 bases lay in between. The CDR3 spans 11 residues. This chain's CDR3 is CASSQGSEQFF. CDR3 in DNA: TGTGCCAGCAGCCAAGGAAGTGAGCAGTTCTTC.

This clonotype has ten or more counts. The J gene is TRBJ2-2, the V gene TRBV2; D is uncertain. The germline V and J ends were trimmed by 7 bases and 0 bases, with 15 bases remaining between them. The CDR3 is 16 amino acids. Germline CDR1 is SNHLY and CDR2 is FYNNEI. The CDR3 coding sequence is TGTGCCAGCACCCAGTGGGTAACAGCGAACACCGGGGAGCTGTTTTTT. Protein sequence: CASTQWVTANTGELFF. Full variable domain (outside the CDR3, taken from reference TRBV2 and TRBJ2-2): EPEVTQTPSHQVTQMGQEVILRCVPISNHLYFYWYRQILGQKVEFLVSFYNNEISEKSEIFDDQFSVERPDGSNFTLKIRSTKLEDSAMYFCASTQWVTANTGELFFGEGSRLTVL.

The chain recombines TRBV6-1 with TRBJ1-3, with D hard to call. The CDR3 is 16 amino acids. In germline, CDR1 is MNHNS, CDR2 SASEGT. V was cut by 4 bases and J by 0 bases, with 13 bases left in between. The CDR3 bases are TGTGCCAGCAGTGGAATGCGGCTACCCTCTGGAAACACCATATATTTT. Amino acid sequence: CASSGMRLPSGNTIYF.

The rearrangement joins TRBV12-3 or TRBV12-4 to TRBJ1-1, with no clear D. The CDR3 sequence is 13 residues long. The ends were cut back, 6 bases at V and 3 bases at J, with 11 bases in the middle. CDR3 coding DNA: TGTGCCAGCAGGGACCATCCCGACACTGAAGCTTTCTTT. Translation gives CASRDHPDTEAFF.

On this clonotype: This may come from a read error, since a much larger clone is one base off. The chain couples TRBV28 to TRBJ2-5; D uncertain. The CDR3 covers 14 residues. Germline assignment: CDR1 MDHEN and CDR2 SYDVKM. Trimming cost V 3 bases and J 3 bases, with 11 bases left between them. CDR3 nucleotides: TGTGCCAGCAGTTTGATTCGCACTAAAGAGACCCAGTACTTC. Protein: CASSLIRTKETQYF.

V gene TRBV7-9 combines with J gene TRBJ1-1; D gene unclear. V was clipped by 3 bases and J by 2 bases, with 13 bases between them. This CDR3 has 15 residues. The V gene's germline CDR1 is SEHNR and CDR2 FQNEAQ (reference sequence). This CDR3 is CASSFTCLPNTEAFF. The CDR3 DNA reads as TGTGCCAGCAGCTTTACCTGCCTCCCCAACACTGAAGCTTTCTTT. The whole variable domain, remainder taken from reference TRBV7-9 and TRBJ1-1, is DTGVSQNPRHKITKRGQNVTFRCDPISEHNRLYWYRQTLGQGPEFLTYFQNEAQLEKSRLLSDRFSAERPKGSFSTLEIQRTEQGDSAMYLCASSFTCLPNTEAFFGQGTRLTVV.

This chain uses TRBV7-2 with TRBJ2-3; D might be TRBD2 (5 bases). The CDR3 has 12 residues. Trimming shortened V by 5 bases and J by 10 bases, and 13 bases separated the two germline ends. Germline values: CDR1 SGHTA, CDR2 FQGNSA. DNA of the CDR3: TGTGCCAGCAGCCCGGGGATTGATGCGCAGTATTTT. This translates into CASSPGIDAQYF.

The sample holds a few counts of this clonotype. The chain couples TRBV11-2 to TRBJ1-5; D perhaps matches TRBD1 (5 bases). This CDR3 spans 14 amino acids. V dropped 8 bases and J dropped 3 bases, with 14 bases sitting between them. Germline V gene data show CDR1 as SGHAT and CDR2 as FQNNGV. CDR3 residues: CASAGTAYNQPQHF. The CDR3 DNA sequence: TGTGCCAGCGCCGGGACGGCTTACAATCAGCCCCAGCATTTT.

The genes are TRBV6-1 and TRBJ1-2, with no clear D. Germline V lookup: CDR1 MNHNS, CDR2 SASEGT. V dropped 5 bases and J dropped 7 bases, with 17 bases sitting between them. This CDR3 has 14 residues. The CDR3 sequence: CASSSLPGGFGYTF. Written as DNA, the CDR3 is TGTGCCAGCAGTTCCCTCCCCGGTGGTTTTGGCTACACCTTC.

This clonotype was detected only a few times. This CDR3 reads CASKGILAGVNNEQFF. The CDR3 DNA is TGTGCCAGTAAGGGGATATTAGCGGGGGTTAACAATGAGCAGTTCTTC. The J gene is TRBJ2-1, the V gene TRBV19; 9 nucleotides line up with TRBD2. This CDR3 has 16 amino acids. The germline V gene encodes CDR1 LNHDA and CDR2 SQIVND (reference sequence). V shed 7 bases, J shed 5 bases, and the junction held 12 bases outside the gene matches.

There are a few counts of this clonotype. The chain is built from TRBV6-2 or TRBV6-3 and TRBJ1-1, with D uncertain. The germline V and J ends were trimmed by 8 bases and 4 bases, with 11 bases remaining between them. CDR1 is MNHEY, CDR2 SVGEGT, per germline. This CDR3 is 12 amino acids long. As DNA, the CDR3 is TGTGCCAGCGGGGAATACGGCACTGAAGCTTTCTTT. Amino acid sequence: CASGEYGTEAFF.

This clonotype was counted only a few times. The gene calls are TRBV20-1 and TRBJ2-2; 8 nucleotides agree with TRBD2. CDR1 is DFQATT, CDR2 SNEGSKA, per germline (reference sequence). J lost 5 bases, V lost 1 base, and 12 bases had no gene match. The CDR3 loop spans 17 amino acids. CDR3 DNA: TGCAGTGCTAGAGGACTAGTTAGCGGGACATGGACCGGGGAGCTGTTTTTT. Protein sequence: CSARGLVSGTWTGELFF.

DNA for the CDR3: TGTGCCAGCAGTCCTGGCAGGGTAGGGAACACCATATATTTT. Translating it yields CASSPGRVGNTIYF. V is TRBV12-3 or TRBV12-4 and J is TRBJ1-3; D may be TRBD1 (5 bases). CDR3 length: 14 residues. V gave up 5 bases and J gave up 7 bases, with 15 bases separating them.

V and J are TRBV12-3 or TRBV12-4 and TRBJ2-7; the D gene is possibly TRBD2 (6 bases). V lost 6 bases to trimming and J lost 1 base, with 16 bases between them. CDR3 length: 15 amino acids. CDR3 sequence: CASSRRAGRSYEQYF. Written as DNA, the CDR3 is TGTGCCAGCAGCAGGAGGGCCGGCCGTTCCTACGAGCAGTACTTC.

The CDR3: CASISGGAYNEQFF. DNA of the CDR3: TGTGCCAGTATTAGCGGGGGAGCCTACAATGAGCAGTTCTTC. This chain joins TRBV19 and TRBJ2-1, with TRBD2 matching over 9 bases. Germline V gives CDR1 LNHDA, CDR2 SQIVND (reference sequence). This CDR3 has 14 residues. Germline trimming cut 7 bases from V and 2 bases from J; bases unmatched to any gene: 3.